This entry lists 7 T cell receptor beta chains sequenced from one sample in a study of blood T cell repertoires in COVID-19. Libraries were prepared by immunoSEQ multiplex PCR; TCRdb keeps only in-frame clonotypes and omits some of them. The repertoire holds about 24,000 clones, with approximately 88% as singletons. The material sequenced was peripheral blood. The origin of the receptors is an older woman with active COVID-19.

The CDR3 protein is CASSRSRNTEAFF. CDR3 DNA sequence: TGTGCCAGCAGTAGATCACGGAACACTGAAGCTTTCTTT. V is TRBV11-3 and J is TRBJ1-1; D remains unclear. V lost 6 bases and J lost 1, with 9 bases in between. CDR1 and CDR2 (germline): SGHNT, YENEEA. The CDR3 contains 13 residues.

The V and J genes are TRBV7-2 and TRBJ2-1; 9 bases fit TRBD2. This CDR3 is 14 amino acids long. Trimming cost V 5 bases and J 10 bases; bases outside gene matches: 9. Looked up from germline, CDR1 is SGHTA and CDR2 is FQGNSA. The CDR3 spells CASSLGLAGTEQFF. In DNA form, the CDR3 reads TGTGCCAGCAGCCTTGGGCTAGCGGGGACCGAGCAGTTCTTC. Together with reference TRBV7-2 and TRBJ2-1, the CDR3 gives the full variable domain: GAGVSQSPSNKVTEKGKDVELRCDPISGHTALYWYRQSLGQGLEFLIYFQGNSAPDKSGLPSDRFSAERTGGSVSTLTIQRTQQEDSAVYLCASSLGLAGTEQFFGPGTRLTVL.

This clone has only one observation. V usage is TRBV7-2 and J usage is TRBJ2-3, with TRBD2 matching over 9 bases. J was trimmed by 1 base and V by 11 bases; bases with no gene match: 4. CDR1 and CDR2 from the germline V gene are SGHTA and FQGNSA. This CDR3 contains 13 residues. In DNA, the CDR3 is TGTGCCGGTAGACTAGCGGGCACAGATACGCAGTATTTT. Translating it yields CAGRLAGTDTQYF.

The CDR3 spells CASSLVGQGTTGANVLTF. The CDR3 nucleotides are TGTGCCAGCAGCTTAGTGGGACAGGGGACAACCGGGGCCAACGTCCTGACTTTC. V and J are TRBV7-2 and TRBJ2-6, with TRBD1 identical over 10 bases. CDR3 length: 18 amino acids. Looked up from germline, CDR1 is SGHTA and CDR2 is FQGNSA. The V and J ends lost 1 base and 4 bases, in that order; junction bases with no gene match: 7.

This clone was recorded only once. The chain has TRBV5-8 and TRBJ1-1; D unclear. The CDR3 totals 15 residues. V was pared by 3 bases and J by 1 base, with 13 bases between. CDR1 and CDR2 (germline): SGHTS, YDEGEE. For the CDR3, the DNA is TGTGCCAGCAGCTCTCGGGTCCACCAGAACACTGAAGCTTTCTTT. Translating it yields CASSSRVHQNTEAFF.

V and J are TRBV19 and TRBJ2-1; 8 bases are shared with TRBD1. Germline CDR1 reads LNHDA; CDR2 reads SQIVND (reference sequence). V was clipped by 5 bases and J by 12 bases; unmatched bases: 18. CDR3 length: 16 residues. CDR3 protein: CASSPLDRGNTMGQFF. The CDR3, as DNA: TGTGCCAGTAGTCCCCTTGACAGGGGTAATACAATGGGGCAGTTCTTC.

The chain is built from TRBV19 and TRBJ1-6, with a weak D call TRBD1 (6 bases). The germline V gene encodes CDR1 LNHDA and CDR2 SQIVND (reference sequence). The CDR3 has 15 residues. Trimming removed 6 bases at V and 6 bases at J, with 15 bases between. CDR3 coding DNA: TGTGCCAGTAGCCCCACAGGGAATCCTAATTCACCCCTCCACTTT. Amino acid sequence: CASSPTGNPNSPLHF.